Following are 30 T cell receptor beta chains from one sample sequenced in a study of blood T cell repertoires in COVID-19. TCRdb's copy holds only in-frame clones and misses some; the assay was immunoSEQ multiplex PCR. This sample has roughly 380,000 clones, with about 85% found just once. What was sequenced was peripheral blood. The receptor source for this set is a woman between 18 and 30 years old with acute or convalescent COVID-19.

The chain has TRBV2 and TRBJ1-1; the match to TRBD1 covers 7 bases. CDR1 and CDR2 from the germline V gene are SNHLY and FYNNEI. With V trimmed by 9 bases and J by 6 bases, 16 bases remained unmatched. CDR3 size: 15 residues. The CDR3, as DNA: TGTGCCAGTCACCACCAAGGACAGGTAGTCGCTGAAGCTTTCTTT. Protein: CASHHQGQVVAEAFF.

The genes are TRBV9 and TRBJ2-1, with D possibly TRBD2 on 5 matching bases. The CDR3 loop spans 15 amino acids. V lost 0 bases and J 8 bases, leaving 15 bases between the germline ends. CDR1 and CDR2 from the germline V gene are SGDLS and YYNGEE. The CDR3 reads CASSVGSSSGYEQFF. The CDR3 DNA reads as TGTGCCAGCAGCGTAGGGTCTAGCTCAGGTTATGAGCAGTTCTTC.

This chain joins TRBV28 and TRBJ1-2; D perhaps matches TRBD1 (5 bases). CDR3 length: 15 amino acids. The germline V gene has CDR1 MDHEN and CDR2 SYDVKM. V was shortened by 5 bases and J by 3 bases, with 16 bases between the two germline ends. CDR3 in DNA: TGTGCCAGCAGTCCCTCTCGGGAGGGGTACTATGGCTACACCTTC. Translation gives CASSPSREGYYGYTF.

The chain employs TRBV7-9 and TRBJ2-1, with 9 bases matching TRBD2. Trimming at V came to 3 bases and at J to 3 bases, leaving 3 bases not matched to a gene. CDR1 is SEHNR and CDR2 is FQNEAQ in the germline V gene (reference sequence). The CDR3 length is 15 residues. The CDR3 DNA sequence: TGTGCCAGCAGCTTCAGCGGGAGGATCTACAATGAGCAGTTCTTC. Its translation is CASSFSGRIYNEQFF.

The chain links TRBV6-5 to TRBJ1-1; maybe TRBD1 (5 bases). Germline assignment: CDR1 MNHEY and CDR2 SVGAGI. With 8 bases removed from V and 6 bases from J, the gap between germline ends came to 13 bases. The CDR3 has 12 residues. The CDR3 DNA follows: TGTGCCAGCCGCGGAGGGGCCGCTGAAGCTTTCTTT. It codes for CASRGGAAEAFF.

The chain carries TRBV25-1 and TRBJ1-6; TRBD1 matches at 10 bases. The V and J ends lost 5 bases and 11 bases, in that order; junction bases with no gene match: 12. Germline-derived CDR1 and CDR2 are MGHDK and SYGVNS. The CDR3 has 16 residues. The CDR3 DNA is TGTGCCAGCAGTCCGGCCGGGACAGGGGTGAATCCACCCCTCCACTTT. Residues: CASSPAGTGVNPPLHF.

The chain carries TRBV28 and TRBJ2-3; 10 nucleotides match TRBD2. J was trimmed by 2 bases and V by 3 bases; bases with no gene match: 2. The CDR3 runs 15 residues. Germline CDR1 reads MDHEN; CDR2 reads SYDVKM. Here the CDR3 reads CASSFLAGDTDTQYF. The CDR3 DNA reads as TGTGCCAGCAGTTTTCTAGCGGGAGACACAGATACGCAGTATTTT.

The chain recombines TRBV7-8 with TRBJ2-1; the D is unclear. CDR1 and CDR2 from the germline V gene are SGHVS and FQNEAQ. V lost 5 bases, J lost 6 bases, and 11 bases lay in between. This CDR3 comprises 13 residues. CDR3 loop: CASSPRVANEQFF. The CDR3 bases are TGTGCCAGCAGCCCCAGAGTAGCCAATGAGCAGTTCTTC.

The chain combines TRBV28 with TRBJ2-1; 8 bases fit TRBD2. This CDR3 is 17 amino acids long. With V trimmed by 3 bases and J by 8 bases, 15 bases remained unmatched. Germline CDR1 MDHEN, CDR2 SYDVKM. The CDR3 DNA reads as TGTGCCAGCAGTTTGGTGGGCGGGAGCGGGAGTTCCTATGAGCAGTTCTTC. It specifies CASSLVGGSGSSYEQFF.

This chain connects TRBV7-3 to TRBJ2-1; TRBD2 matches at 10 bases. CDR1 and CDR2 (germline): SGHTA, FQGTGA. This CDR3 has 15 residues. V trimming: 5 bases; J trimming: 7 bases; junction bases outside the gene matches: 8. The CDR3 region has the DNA TGTGCCAGCAGCATCAGCGGGGGGGCTCAAAATGAGCAGTTCTTC. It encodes CASSISGGAQNEQFF.

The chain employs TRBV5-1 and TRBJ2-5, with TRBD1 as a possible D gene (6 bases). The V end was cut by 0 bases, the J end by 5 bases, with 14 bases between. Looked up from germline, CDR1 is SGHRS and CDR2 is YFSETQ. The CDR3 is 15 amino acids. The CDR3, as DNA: TGCGCCAGCAGCTTGGCCCAGGGGATTGTGGAGACCCAGTACTTC. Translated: CASSLAQGIVETQYF.

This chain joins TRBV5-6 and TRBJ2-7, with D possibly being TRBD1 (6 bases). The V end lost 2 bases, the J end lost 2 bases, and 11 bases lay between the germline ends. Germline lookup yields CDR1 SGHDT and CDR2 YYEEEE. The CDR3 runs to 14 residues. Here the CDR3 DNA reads TGTGCCAGCAGCTTCGACAGGAGTACCTACGAGCAGTACTTC. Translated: CASSFDRSTYEQYF. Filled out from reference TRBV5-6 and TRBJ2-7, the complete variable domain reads DAGVTQSPTHLIKTRGQQVTLRCSPKSGHDTVSWYQQALGQGPQFIFQYYEEEERQRGNFPDRFSGHQFPNYSSELNVNALLLGDSALYLCASSFDRSTYEQYFGPGTRLTVT.

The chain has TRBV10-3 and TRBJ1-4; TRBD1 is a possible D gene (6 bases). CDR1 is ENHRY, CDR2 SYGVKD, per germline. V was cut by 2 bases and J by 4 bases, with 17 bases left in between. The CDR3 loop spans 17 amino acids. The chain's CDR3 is CAISEKRQDFYNEKLFF. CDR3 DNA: TGTGCCATCAGTGAGAAGAGACAGGACTTTTATAATGAAAAACTGTTTTTT.

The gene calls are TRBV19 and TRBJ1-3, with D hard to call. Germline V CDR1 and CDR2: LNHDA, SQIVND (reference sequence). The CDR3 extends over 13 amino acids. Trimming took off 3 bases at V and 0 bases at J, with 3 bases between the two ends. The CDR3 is CASSMSSGNTIYF. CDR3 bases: TGTGCCAGTAGTATGAGCTCTGGAAACACCATATATTTT.

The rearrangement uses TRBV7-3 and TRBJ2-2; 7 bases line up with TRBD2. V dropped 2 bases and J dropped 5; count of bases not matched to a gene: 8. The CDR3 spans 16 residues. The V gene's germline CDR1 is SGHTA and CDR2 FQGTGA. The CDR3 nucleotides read TGTGCCAGCAGCTTAGGCGGGAGTCGGTGGACCGGGGAGCTGTTTTTT. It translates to CASSLGGSRWTGELFF.

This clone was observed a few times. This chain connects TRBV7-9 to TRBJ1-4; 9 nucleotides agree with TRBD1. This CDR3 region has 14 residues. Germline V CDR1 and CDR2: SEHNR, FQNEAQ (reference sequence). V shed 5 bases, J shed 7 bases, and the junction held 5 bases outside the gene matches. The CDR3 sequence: CASSRRTGVEKLFF. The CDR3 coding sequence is TGTGCCAGCAGCCGACGGACAGGGGTTGAAAAACTGTTTTTT. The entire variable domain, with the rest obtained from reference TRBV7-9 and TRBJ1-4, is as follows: DTGVSQNPRHKITKRGQNVTFRCDPISEHNRLYWYRQTLGQGPEFLTYFQNEAQLEKSRLLSDRFSAERPKGSFSTLEIQRTEQGDSAMYLCASSRRTGVEKLFFGSGTQLSVL.

DNA for the CDR3: TGTGCCAGCAGTCGGGACAGGGTCCCAGATACGCAGTATTTT. This translates into CASSRDRVPDTQYF. The chain uses TRBV2 and TRBJ2-3; 9 bases line up with TRBD1. The CDR3 consists of 14 residues. From germline, CDR1 is SNHLY and CDR2 FYNNEI. V shed 5 bases and J 4 bases; nucleotides not matched to a gene: 4.

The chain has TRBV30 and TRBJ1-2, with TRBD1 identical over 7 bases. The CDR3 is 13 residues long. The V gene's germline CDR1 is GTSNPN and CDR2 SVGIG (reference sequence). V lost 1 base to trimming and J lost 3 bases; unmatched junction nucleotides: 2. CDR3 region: CAWSGQGDYGYTF. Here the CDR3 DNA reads TGTGCCTGGAGTGGCCAGGGGGACTATGGCTACACCTTC.

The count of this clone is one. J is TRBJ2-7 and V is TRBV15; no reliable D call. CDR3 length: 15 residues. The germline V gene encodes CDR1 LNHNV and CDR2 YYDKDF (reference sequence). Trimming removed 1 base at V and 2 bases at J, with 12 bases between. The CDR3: CATSRALIGAYEQYF. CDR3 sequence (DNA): TGTGCCACCAGCAGAGCCCTTATCGGAGCCTACGAGCAGTACTTC.

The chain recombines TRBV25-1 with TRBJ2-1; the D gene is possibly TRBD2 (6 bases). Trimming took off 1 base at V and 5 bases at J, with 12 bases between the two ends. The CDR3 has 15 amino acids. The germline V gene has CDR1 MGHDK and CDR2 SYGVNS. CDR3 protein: CASSESAEGDNEQFF. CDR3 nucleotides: TGTGCCAGCAGTGAATCAGCGGAGGGTGACAATGAGCAGTTCTTC.

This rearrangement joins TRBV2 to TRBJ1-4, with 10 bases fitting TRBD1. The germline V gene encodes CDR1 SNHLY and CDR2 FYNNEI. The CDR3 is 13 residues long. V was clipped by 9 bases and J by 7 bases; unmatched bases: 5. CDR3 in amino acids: CASRQGAGEKLFF. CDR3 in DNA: TGTGCCAGTAGACAGGGGGCGGGTGAAAAACTGTTTTTT.

The CDR3 sequence is CASSFRVPPREPQHF. For the CDR3, the DNA is TGTGCCAGCAGTTTTAGGGTCCCCCCGAGGGAGCCCCAGCATTTT. The V gene is TRBV27, the J gene TRBJ1-5; no clear D. V was trimmed by 3 bases and J by 8 bases, leaving 17 bases between them. This CDR3 comprises 15 residues. Germline loops: CDR1 MNHEY, CDR2 SMNVEV (reference sequence).

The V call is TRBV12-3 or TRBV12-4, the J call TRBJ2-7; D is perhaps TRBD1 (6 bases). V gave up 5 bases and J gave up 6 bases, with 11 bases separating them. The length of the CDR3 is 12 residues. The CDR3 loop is CASSTTDSEQYF. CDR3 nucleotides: TGTGCCAGCAGTACAACGGACAGCGAGCAGTACTTC.

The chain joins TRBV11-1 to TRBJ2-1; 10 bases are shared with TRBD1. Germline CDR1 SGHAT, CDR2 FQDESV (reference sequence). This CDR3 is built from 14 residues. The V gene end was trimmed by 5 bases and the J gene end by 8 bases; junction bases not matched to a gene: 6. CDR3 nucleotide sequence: TGTGCCAGCAGCCGGGACAGGGGAGAGGATGAGCAGTTCTTC. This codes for CASSRDRGEDEQFF.

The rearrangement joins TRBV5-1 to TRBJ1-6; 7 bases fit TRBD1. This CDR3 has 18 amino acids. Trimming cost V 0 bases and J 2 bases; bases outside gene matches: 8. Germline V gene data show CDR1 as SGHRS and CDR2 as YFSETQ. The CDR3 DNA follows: TGCGCCAGCAGCTTGGGCGGGACAGTTTCCACCTATAATTCACCCCTCCACTTT. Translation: CASSLGGTVSTYNSPLHF.

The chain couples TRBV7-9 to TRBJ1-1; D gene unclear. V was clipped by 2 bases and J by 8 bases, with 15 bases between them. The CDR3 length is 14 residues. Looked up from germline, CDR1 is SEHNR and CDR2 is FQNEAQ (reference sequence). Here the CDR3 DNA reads TGTGCCAGCAGCTTAAGTGGAGTCTCCGACGAAGCTTTCTTT. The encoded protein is CASSLSGVSDEAFF.

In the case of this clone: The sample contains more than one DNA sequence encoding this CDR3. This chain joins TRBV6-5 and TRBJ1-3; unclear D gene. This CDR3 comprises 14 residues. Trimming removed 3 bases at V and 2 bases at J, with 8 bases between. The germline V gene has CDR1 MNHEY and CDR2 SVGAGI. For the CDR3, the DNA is TGTGCCAGCAGTTATGGCGGGGCTGGAAACACCATATATTTT. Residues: CASSYGGAGNTIYF.

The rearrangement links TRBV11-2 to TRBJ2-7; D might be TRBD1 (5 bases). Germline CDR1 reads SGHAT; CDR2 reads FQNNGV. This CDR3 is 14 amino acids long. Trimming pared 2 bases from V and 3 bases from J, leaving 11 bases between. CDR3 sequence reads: CASSLQGGNYEQYF. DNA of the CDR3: TGTGCCAGCAGCTTACAGGGTGGGAACTACGAGCAGTACTTC.

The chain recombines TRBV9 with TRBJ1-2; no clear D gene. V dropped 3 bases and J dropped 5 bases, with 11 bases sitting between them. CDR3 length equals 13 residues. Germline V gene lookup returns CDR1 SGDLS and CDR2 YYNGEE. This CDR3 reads CASSASASYGYTF. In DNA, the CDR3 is TGTGCCAGCAGCGCCAGCGCCTCTTATGGCTACACCTTC.

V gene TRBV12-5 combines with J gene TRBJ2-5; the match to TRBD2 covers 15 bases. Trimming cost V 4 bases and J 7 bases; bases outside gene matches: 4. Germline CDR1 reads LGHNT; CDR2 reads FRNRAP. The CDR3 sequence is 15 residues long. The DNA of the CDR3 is TGTGCTAGTGGTTGGACTAGCGGGGGGGTTAGGACCCAGTACTTC. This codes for CASGWTSGGVRTQYF.